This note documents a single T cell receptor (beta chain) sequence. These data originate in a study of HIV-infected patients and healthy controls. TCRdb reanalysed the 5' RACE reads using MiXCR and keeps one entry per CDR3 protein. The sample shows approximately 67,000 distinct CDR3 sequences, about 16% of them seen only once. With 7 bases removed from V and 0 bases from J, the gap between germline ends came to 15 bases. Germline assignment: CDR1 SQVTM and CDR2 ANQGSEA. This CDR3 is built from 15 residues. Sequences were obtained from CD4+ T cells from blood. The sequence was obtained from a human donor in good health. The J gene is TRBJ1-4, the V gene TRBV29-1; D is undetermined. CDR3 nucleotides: TGCAGCGCTCTCACCGGACGGGCAACTAATGAAAAACTGTTTTTT. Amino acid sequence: CSALTGRATNEKLFF.